The source of this TCR beta chain is a study of shared T cell receptors in the human thymus. Measured with immunoSEQ multiplex PCR; TCRdb has only the in-frame clones, and not every one. The table shows approximately 580,000 clones, with about 84% occurring only once. This CDR3 has 14 residues. After removal of 5 bases from V and 4 bases from J, the junction contained 4 bases not matched to a gene. The germline gives CDR1 MNHNS, CDR2 SASEGT. These sequences were also reported in another study, on human thymus T cells. That study adds: Corrective cardiac surgery supplied the resected thymus tissue. Related studies found that unrelated individuals share highly overlapping thymic repertoires.

The chain links TRBV6-1 to TRBJ2-4, with TRBD1 identical over 8 bases. The source is a boy in the first two years of life with a congenital heart defect. Source material: thymocytes. The CDR3 loop reads CASSPGTGKNIQYF. The CDR3 DNA reads TGTGCCAGCAGTCCAGGGACAGGTAAAAACATTCAGTACTTC.